These 30 T cell receptor delta chains came from one sample sequenced in a study of gamma-delta chains in newborns, infants, children. TCRdb re-called the reads via CATT. The table has 14,000 to 15,000 delta-chain clones, roughly 7% seen once. The sequenced material came from blood. The receptor set was obtained from a child who was a newborn, infant or young child, either healthy, febrile or measles-vaccinated (not recorded which).

In its sample, this clone was seen many times. This CDR3 is also generated by other DNA sequences in the sample. The chain employs TRDV2 and TRDJ3; 10 positions agree with TRDD3. The V gene's germline CDR1 is GEAIGNYY and CDR2 EKD. After removal of 3 bases from V and 0 bases from J, the junction contained 10 bases not matched to a gene. CDR3 length: 20 amino acids. CDR3 protein: CACDPVLGDSYSWDTRQMFF. DNA for the CDR3: TGTGCCTGTGACCCAGTACTGGGGGATTCCTACTCCTGGGACACCCGACAGATGTTTTTC.

This clone was recorded at least ten times. Other DNA sequences in this specimen translate into the identical CDR3. The chain recombines TRDV2 with TRDJ3; 10 nucleotides agree with TRDD3. CDR1 GEAIGNYY and CDR2 EKD come from the germline V gene. CDR3 length: 18 amino acids. The ends lost 3 bases at V and 0 bases at J; junction bases unmatched: 4. The CDR3 region is CACDLLGDGSWDTRQMFF. CDR3 sequence (DNA): TGTGCCTGTGACCTACTGGGGGATGGCTCCTGGGACACCCGACAGATGTTTTTC.

The chain has TRDV2 and TRDJ3; 11 nucleotides agree with TRDD3. The CDR3 length is 19 residues. Trimming cost V 0 bases and J 4 bases; bases outside gene matches: 7. Germline lookup yields CDR1 GEAIGNYY and CDR2 EKD. CDR3 protein: CACDTVTGGYFWDTRQMFF. CDR3 DNA sequence: TGTGCCTGTGACACCGTCACTGGGGGATATTTTTGGGACACCCGACAGATGTTTTTC.

This clone was found a few times. The chain uses TRDV2 and TRDJ3, with D tentatively TRDD3 (10 bases). Trimming cost V 8 bases and J 2 bases, with 36 bases left between them. There are 23 residues in the CDR3. Germline values: CDR1 GEAIGNYY, CDR2 EKD. This CDR3 reads CALGLPTYPNTGGWTWDTRQMFF. The CDR3 nucleotides are TGTGCCTTAGGCCTTCCTACATATCCTAATACTGGGGGATGGACCTGGGACACCCGACAGATGTTTTTC.

By share, this clone counts as medium-sized. This likely came from a read error, as a far larger clone is one base away. Other DNA sequences of this sample code for an identical CDR3. V and J are TRDV2 and TRDJ3, with 7 bases identical to TRDD3. The CDR3 length is 17 residues. V lost 1 base to trimming and J lost 0 bases; unmatched junction nucleotides: 2. Per the germline V gene, CDR1 is GEAIGNYY and CDR2 is EKD. CDR3 sequence reads: CACDTWGSSWDTRQMFF. In DNA, the CDR3 is TGTGCCTGTGACACTTGGGGGAGCTCCTGGGACACCCGACAGATGTTTTTC.

This clone has more than one count but fewer than ten. Possible read error: a much larger clone is one base away. The J gene is TRDJ3, the V gene TRDV2; 7 bases agree with TRDD3. CDR1 is GEAIGNYY, CDR2 EKD, per germline. The CDR3 spans 18 residues. CDR3 coding DNA: TGTGCCTGTGACACCGTACTGGGGAGCTCCTGGGACGCCCGACAGATGTTTTTC. It codes for CACDTVLGSSWDARQMFF.

As to this clone: Other DNA sequences in this specimen translate into the identical CDR3. V usage is TRDV2 and J usage is TRDJ3; 8 bases agree with TRDD3. V trimming: 2 bases; J trimming: 0 bases; junction bases outside the gene matches: 5. This CDR3 contains 18 residues. Germline loops: CDR1 GEAIGNYY, CDR2 EKD. The CDR3 DNA reads TGTGCCTGTGACAAGTACTGGGGGTTCTCCTGGGACACCCGACAGATGTTTTTC. This sequence encodes CACDKYWGFSWDTRQMFF.

Points on this clone: This may come from a read error, since a much larger clone is one base off. This sample also contains other DNA sequences that code for the same CDR3. The rearrangement uses TRDV2 and TRDJ3; 13 nucleotides align to TRDD3. CDR1 is GEAIGNYY and CDR2 is EKD in the germline V gene. The CDR3 sequence is 18 residues long. CDR3 bases: TGTGCCCGTGACACTGGGGGATACGCTTCCTGGGACACCCGACAGATGTTTTTC. It yields the protein CARDTGGYASWDTRQMFF.

This clone occurred a few times. The chain joins TRDV2 to TRDJ3, with 11 nucleotides matching TRDD3. Germline V CDR1 and CDR2: GEAIGNYY, EKD. The CDR3 covers 19 residues. The J segment lost 2 bases and the V segment lost 2 bases, leaving 7 bases of the junction unmatched. The CDR3 DNA sequence: TGTGCCTGTGACAGACTGGGGGATAATTTACCCTGGGACACCCGACAGATGTTTTTC. As protein: CACDRLGDNLPWDTRQMFF.

A note on this clone: Other DNA sequences within the sample encode an identical CDR3. The V call is TRDV2, the J call TRDJ3; 8 nucleotides line up with TRDD3. The CDR3 consists of 18 residues. Looked up from germline, CDR1 is GEAIGNYY and CDR2 is EKD. Trimming at V came to 2 bases and at J to 1 base, leaving 6 bases not matched to a gene. The CDR3 region is CACDSWGYNSWDTRQMFF. CDR3 nucleotides: TGTGCCTGTGACAGCTGGGGATACAATTCCTGGGACACCCGACAGATGTTTTTC.

The chain couples TRDV2 to TRDJ3; TRDD3 matches 8 bases. V gave up 2 bases and J gave up 0 bases; unmatched junction bases: 11. Germline CDR1 GEAIGNYY, CDR2 EKD. The CDR3 runs to 20 residues. The CDR3 DNA reads as TGTGCCTGTGACATACTGGGGATACAAGTGGTCTCCTGGGACACCCGACAGATGTTTTTC. It codes for CACDILGIQVVSWDTRQMFF.

There are a few counts of this clone. The chain employs TRDV2 and TRDJ3, with 9 positions matching TRDD3. Trimming removed 3 bases from V and 0 bases from J; junction bases left unmatched: 8. The CDR3 totals 19 residues. Germline V CDR1 and CDR2: GEAIGNYY, EKD. The CDR3 DNA is TGTGCCTGTGACGGGGTGTACTGGGGGAGCTCCTGGGACACCCGACAGATGTTTTTC. Residues: CACDGVYWGSSWDTRQMFF.

This clone was seen a few times. The chain couples TRDV2 to TRDJ3; 9 bases are a match to TRDD3. V dropped 3 bases and J dropped 1; count of bases not matched to a gene: 9. This CDR3 spans 19 amino acids. In germline, CDR1 is GEAIGNYY, CDR2 EKD. For the CDR3, the DNA is TGTGCCTGTGACCAAATTACTGGGGGACATTCCTGGGACACCCGACAGATGTTTTTC. This codes for CACDQITGGHSWDTRQMFF.

The chain couples TRDV1 to TRDJ2; TRDD2 matches 8 bases. The CDR3 covers 17 residues. CDR1 is TSWWSYY and CDR2 is QGS in the germline V gene. Trimming took 4 bases from V and 4 from J; bases not matched to a gene: 11. For the CDR3, the DNA is TGTGCTCTTGGGGTCTTCCTACTGAGGGAACCGACAGCACAACTCTTCTTT. It codes for CALGVFLLREPTAQLFF.

This clone was observed a few times. This DNA translates differently at residue 3 from the TCRdb protein, which is that of a much larger clone; a read error is likely, and the protein shown is the DNA's own translation. The rearrangement links TRDV2 to TRDJ3, with TRDD3 matching over 10 bases. The germline V gene has CDR1 GEAIGNYY and CDR2 EKD. The CDR3 covers 17 residues. This chain's CDR3 is CARDLLGDVWDTRQMFF. CDR3 bases: TGTGCCCGTGACCTACTGGGGGATGTTTGGGACACCCGACAGATGTTTTTC.

As to this clone: This could be a read error, since a much larger clone is one nucleotide away. This chain uses TRDV3 with TRDJ1; 7 nucleotides agree with TRDD3. This CDR3 is 12 amino acids long. The germline V gene has CDR1 TVYSNPD and CDR2 GDNSRS (reference sequence). V lost 2 bases to trimming and J lost 0 bases; unmatched junction nucleotides: 0. CDR3 sequence reads: CAFGGYTDKLIF. The CDR3 nucleotides read TGTGCCTTTGGGGGATACACCGATAAACTCATCTTT.

This clone was found a few times. This chain uses TRDV2 with TRDJ3; 9 nucleotides agree with TRDD3. This CDR3 region has 19 residues. Per germline, CDR1 GEAIGNYY and CDR2 EKD. Trimming at V came to 3 bases and at J to 0 bases, leaving 8 bases not matched to a gene. The CDR3 nucleotides are TGTGCCTGTGACCGCGTACTGGGGGAGATCTCCTGGGACACCCGACAGATGTTTTTC. Encoded protein: CACDRVLGEISWDTRQMFF.

The chain combines TRDV2 with TRDJ3, with D tentatively TRDD3 (10 bases). V was pared by 0 bases and J by 0 bases, with 29 bases between. Germline CDR1 and CDR2: GEAIGNYY and EKD. The CDR3 is made up of 24 amino acids. This chain's CDR3 is CACDTVPSYGGIRSGSWDTRQMFF. The CDR3 nucleotides are TGTGCCTGTGACACCGTGCCTTCCTACGGGGGGATACGGTCGGGCTCCTGGGACACCCGACAGATGTTTTTC.

The sample holds a few counts of this clone. Mismatch with germline at one junction end may stem from a read error. This CDR3 is also generated by other DNA sequences in the sample. The rearrangement links TRDV2 to TRDJ3; 8 nucleotides line up with TRDD3. Germline V gene data show CDR1 as GEAIGNYY and CDR2 as EKD. CDR3 length: 18 amino acids. CDR3 sequence (DNA): TGTGCCTGTGACACCGTGGGGGATCCCCCCTGGGACACCCGACAGATGTTCTTC. Protein sequence: CACDTVGDPPWDTRQMFF.

This clone is classed as medium-sized. V is TRDV2 and J is TRDJ3; 13 positions agree with TRDD3. The V segment lost 6 bases and the J segment 1 base; nucleotides outside the gene matches: 2. The CDR3 is 17 amino acids. CDR1 is GEAIGNYY, CDR2 EKD, per germline. CDR3: CACTGGYASWDTRQMFF. The CDR3 DNA sequence: TGTGCCTGTACTGGGGGATACGCGTCCTGGGACACCCGACAGATGTTTTTC.

This clone was found a few times. The chain combines TRDV2 with TRDJ3, with D possibly TRDD3 on 5 matching bases. There are 15 residues in the CDR3. Trimming took 3 bases from V and 6 from J, leaving 11 bases between them. Germline CDR1 GEAIGNYY, CDR2 EKD. The CDR3 is CACDPILADTRQMFF. DNA for the CDR3: TGTGCCTGTGACCCGATACTGGCGGACACCCGACAGATGTTTTTC.

A remark on this clone: A single base separates this from a much larger clone, so it may be a read error. This chain links TRDV2 with TRDJ3, with 12 bases identical to TRDD3. Trimming took 0 bases from V and 3 from J; bases not matched to a gene: 2. The germline CDR1 and CDR2 sequences are GEAIGNYY and EKD. This CDR3 is 18 amino acids long. CDR3 nucleotides: TGTGCCTGTGACACCGCCTGGGGGATACGCTGGGACACCCGACAGATGTTTTTC. Protein product: CACDTAWGIRWDTRQMFF.

For this clone: At one end the junction does not follow the germline gene, possibly because of a read error. The chain employs TRDV2 and TRDJ3; TRDD3 agrees at 7 bases. From germline, CDR1 is GEAIGNYY and CDR2 EKD. There are 20 residues in the CDR3. The DNA for the CDR3 is TGTGCCTGTGACACCCTGGGGGCTACAACGAGGTCCTGGGACACCCGCCAGATGTTTTTC. It yields the protein CACDTLGATTRSWDTRQMFF.

The sample holds a few counts of this clone. TCRdb assigns this DNA the protein of a much larger clone, which departs from its translation at residue 5; this likely reflects a read error, and the protein shown comes from translating the DNA. The chain uses TRDV2 and TRDJ2; TRDD3 matches at 7 bases. J lost 0 bases, V lost 3 bases, and 6 bases had no gene match. The CDR3 contains 16 residues. Per the germline V gene, CDR1 is GEAIGNYY and CDR2 is EKD. The CDR3 sequence: CACDAVGDTLTAQLFF. In DNA form, the CDR3 reads TGTGCCTGTGACGCCGTGGGGGACACTTTGACAGCACAACTCTTCTTT.

The genes are TRDV2 and TRDJ3; 13 positions match TRDD3. V shed 4 bases and J 3 bases; nucleotides not matched to a gene: 11. Per the germline V gene, CDR1 is GEAIGNYY and CDR2 is EKD. This CDR3 comprises 20 residues. The CDR3, as DNA: TGTGCCTGTGATCCCGTACTGGGGGATACGCAAGGCTGGGACACCCGACAGATGTTTTTC. Translating it yields CACDPVLGDTQGWDTRQMFF.

In this sample, this clone turned up many times. The sample carries other DNA sequences with the same CDR3. The chain joins TRDV2 to TRDJ1; 8 nucleotides match TRDD3. Germline-derived CDR1 and CDR2 are GEAIGNYY and EKD. This CDR3 is 15 amino acids long. Trimming at V came to 0 bases and at J to 0 bases, leaving 2 bases not matched to a gene. The CDR3 coding sequence is TGTGCCTGTGACACCTGGGGGATCCACACCGATAAACTCATCTTT. Translation: CACDTWGIHTDKLIF.

This clone was counted between two and nine times. A much larger clone differs by one base, so this may be a read error. In DNA, the CDR3 is TGTGCCTGTGACCCGGTACTGGGGGGTCCTTTTAAGAGCGCCTGGGACACCCGACAGATGTTTTTC. Translated: CACDPVLGGPFKSAWDTRQMFF. The chain combines TRDV2 with TRDJ3; the match to TRDD3 covers 8 bases. The CDR3 extends over 22 amino acids. The V segment lost 3 bases and the J segment 2 bases; nucleotides outside the gene matches: 20. Germline V gene lookup returns CDR1 GEAIGNYY and CDR2 EKD.

This clone was seen a handful of times. At residue 9, the translated DNA and the protein in TCRdb do not agree; the protein given here is derived from the DNA. The chain employs TRDV2 and TRDJ2; D remains ambiguous. This CDR3 region has 15 residues. Deletions cut 0 bases from V and 4 bases from J, with 11 bases between. Germline values: CDR1 GEAIGNYY, CDR2 EKD. CDR3 DNA: TGTGCCTGTGACACCGTTGGGTCTTCGACAGCACAACTCTTCTTT. Amino acid sequence: CACDTVGSSTAQLFF.

Judged by abundance, this clone is medium-sized. At the DNA level, this CDR3 is encoded by other sequences in the same sample as well. This chain links TRDV2 with TRDJ3; TRDD3 matches 11 bases. The CDR3 sequence is 19 residues long. J gave up 0 bases and V 0 bases, and 3 bases lay outside the gene matches. CDR1 GEAIGNYY and CDR2 EKD come from the germline V gene. As DNA, the CDR3 is TGTGCCTGTGACACCGGCTGGGGGATACTCTCCTGGGACACCCGACAGATGTTTTTC. This translates into CACDTGWGILSWDTRQMFF.

This clone turned up a few times. The chain joins TRDV2 to TRDJ3, with 8 nucleotides matching TRDD3. Losses at the gene ends were 2 bases for V and 0 bases for J; bases not matched to a gene: 11. Germline values: CDR1 GEAIGNYY, CDR2 EKD. The CDR3 runs to 20 residues. Here the CDR3 reads CACDNWGAYTSSWDTRQMFF. The DNA of the CDR3 is TGTGCCTGTGACAACTGGGGGGCCTACACCAGCTCCTGGGACACCCGACAGATGTTTTTC.